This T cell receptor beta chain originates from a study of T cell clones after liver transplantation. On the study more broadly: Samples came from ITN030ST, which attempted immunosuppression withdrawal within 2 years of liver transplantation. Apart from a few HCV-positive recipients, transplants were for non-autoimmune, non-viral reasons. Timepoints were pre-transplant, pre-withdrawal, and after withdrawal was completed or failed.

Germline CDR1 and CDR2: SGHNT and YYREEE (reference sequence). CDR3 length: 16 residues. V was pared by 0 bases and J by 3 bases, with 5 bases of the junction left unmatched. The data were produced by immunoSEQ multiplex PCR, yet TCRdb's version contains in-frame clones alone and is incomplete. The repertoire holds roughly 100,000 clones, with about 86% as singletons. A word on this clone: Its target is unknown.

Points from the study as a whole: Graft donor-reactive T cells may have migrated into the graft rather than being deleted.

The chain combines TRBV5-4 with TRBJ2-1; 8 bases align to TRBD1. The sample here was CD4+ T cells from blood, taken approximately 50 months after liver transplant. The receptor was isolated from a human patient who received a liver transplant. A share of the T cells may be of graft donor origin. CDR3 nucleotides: TGTGCCAGCAGCTTGGCCCGGACAGGGCTCTACAATGAGCAGTTCTTC. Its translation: CASSLARTGLYNEQFF.